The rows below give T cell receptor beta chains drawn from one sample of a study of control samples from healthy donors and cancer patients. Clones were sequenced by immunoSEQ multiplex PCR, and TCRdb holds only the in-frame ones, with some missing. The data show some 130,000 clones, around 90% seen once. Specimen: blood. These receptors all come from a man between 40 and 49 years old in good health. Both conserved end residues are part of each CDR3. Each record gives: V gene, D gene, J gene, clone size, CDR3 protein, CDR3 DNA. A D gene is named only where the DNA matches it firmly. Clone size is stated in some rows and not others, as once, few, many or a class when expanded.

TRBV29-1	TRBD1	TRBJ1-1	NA	CSVNRGPTEAFF	TGCAGCGTTAACAGGGGGCCCACTGAAGCTTTCTTT
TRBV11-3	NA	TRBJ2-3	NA	CASSLEAGTDTQYF	TGTGCCAGCAGCTTAGAGGCAGGCACAGATACGCAGTATTTT
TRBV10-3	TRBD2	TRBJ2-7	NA	CAISPGGDEQYF	TGTGCCATCAGCCCGGGAGGGGACGAGCAGTACTTC
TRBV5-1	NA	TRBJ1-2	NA	CASSLDGGARDGYTF	TGCGCCAGCAGCTTGGACGGGGGCGCTAGGGATGGCTACACCTTC
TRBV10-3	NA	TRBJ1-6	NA	CAISGTRYRDNSPLHF	TGTGCCATCAGCGGGACACGTTACCGTGATAATTCACCCCTCCACTTT
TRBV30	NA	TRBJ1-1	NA	CAWREGDFRGNTEAFF	TGTGCCTGGAGGGAAGGGGACTTCCGAGGAAACACTGAAGCTTTCTTT
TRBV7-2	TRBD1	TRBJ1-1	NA	CASSPWTGLNTEAFF	TGTGCCAGCAGCCCCTGGACAGGATTGAACACTGAAGCTTTCTTT
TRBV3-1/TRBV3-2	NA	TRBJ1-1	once	CASSQEPGSGTEAFF	TGTGCCAGCAGCCAAGAACCAGGGTCAGGCACTGAAGCTTTCTTT
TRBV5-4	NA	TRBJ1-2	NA	CASSPGQESYGYTF	TGTGCCAGCAGCCCCGGGCAGGAGAGCTATGGCTACACCTTC
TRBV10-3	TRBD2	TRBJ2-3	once	CAISLGLAATDTQYF	TGTGCCATCAGCTTGGGACTAGCGGCCACAGATACGCAGTATTTT
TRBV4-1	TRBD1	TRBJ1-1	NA	CASSQVDRGPNTEAFF	TGCGCCAGCAGCCAAGTAGACAGGGGCCCCAACACTGAAGCTTTCTTT
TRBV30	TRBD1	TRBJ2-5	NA	CACNRDRGTETQYF	TGTGCCTGCAACCGGGACAGGGGAACGGAGACCCAGTACTTC
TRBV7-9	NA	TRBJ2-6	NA	CASSIVGSGANVLTF	TGTGCCAGCAGCATCGTGGGCTCTGGGGCCAACGTCCTGACTTTC
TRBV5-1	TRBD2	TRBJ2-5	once	CASNTVAGGSQETQYF	TGCGCCAGCAACACAGTAGCGGGGGGTAGTCAAGAGACCCAGTACTTC
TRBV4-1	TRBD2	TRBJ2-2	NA	CASSTRTSGGAVTGELFF	TGCGCCAGCAGCACCCGGACTAGCGGGGGGGCGGTCACCGGGGAGCTGTTTTTT
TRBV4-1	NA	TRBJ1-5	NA	CASSQDPGLISNQPQHF	TGCGCCAGCAGCCAAGACCCTGGGCTAATTAGCAATCAGCCCCAGCATTTT
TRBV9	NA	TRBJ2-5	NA	CASSVAPWTEGQYF	TGTGCCAGCAGCGTAGCTCCGTGGACGGAGGGCCAGTACTTC
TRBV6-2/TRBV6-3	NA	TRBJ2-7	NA	CASSYSPWEQYF	TGTGCCAGCAGTTATAGCCCGTGGGAGCAGTACTTC
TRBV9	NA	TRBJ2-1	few	CASSYNLVEQFF	TGTGCCAGCAGCTATAACCTTGTTGAGCAGTTCTTC
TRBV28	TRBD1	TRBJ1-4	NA	CASSSPGTGLEKLFF	TGTGCCAGCAGTTCCCCCGGGACAGGTTTAGAAAAACTGTTTTTT
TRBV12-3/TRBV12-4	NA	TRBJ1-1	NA	CASSWEKWAEAFF	TGTGCCAGCAGCTGGGAGAAATGGGCTGAAGCTTTCTTT
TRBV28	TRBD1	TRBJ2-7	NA	CASRPQGANEQYF	TGTGCCAGCAGGCCACAGGGGGCGAACGAGCAGTACTTC
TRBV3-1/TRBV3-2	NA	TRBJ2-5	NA	CASSQDVAVGETQYF	TGTGCCAGCAGCCAAGATGTGGCGGTGGGGGAGACCCAGTACTTC
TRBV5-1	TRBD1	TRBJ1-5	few	CASSIGDRGINQPQHF	TGCGCCAGCAGCATCGGGGACAGGGGGATCAATCAGCCCCAGCATTTT